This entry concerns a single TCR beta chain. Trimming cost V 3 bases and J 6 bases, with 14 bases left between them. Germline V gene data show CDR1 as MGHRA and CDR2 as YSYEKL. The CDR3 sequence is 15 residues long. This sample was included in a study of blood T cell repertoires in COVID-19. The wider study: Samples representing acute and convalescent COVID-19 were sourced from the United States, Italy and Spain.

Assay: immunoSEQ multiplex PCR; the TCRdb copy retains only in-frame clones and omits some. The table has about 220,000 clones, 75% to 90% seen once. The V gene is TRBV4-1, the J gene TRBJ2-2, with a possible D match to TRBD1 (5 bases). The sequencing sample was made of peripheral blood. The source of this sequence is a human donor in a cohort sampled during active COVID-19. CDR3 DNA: TGCGCCAGCAGCCAGCGCAGGGCGGACGCCGGGGAGCTGTTTTTT. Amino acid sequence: CASSQRRADAGELFF.